Below are 29 T cell receptor beta chains sequenced from a single sample in a study of blood T cells in healthy people across ages. Next came a second PCR, run for about 6 to 11 cycles, which used a sample-barcoded 5' primer along with a J-beta primer mix. MiXCR, run by TCRdb on the 5' RACE reads, gives a single entry per CDR3 protein. In the table there are 650,000 to 1,000,000 distinct CDR3 sequences, about 37% of which are singletons. Sequencing was performed on blood. Receptor source: a man aged 18-30 years in good health.

The chain recombines TRBV3-1 with TRBJ2-2; D call uncertain. Trimming stripped 8 bases from V and 7 bases from J, with 8 bases between. The CDR3 covers 11 residues. CDR1 is LGHDT, CDR2 YNNKEL, per germline (reference sequence). This chain's CDR3 is CASRIGGELFF. As DNA, the CDR3 is TGTGCCAGCCGAATTGGCGGGGAGCTGTTTTTT.

This clonotype came up many times. The chain recombines TRBV6-2 or TRBV6-3 with TRBJ2-1, with D uncertain. Germline loops: CDR1 MNHEY, CDR2 SVGEGT. There are 12 residues in the CDR3. V lost 10 bases to trimming and J lost 4 bases, with 11 bases between them. Here the CDR3 reads CATTDGYNEQFF. DNA for the CDR3: TGTGCCACCACCGACGGATACAATGAGCAGTTCTTC.

This clonotype was recorded a few times. The rearrangement links TRBV4-3 to TRBJ2-7; 9 nucleotides agree with TRBD1. V lost 1 base and J lost 0; bases outside the gene matches: 1. Germline V gene data show CDR1 as LGHNA and CDR2 as YSLEER. This CDR3 is 15 amino acids long. This chain's CDR3 is CASSQVDRGSYEQYF. The CDR3 DNA follows: TGCGCCAGCAGCCAAGTGGACAGGGGCTCCTACGAGCAGTACTTC.

At least ten counts were recorded for this clonotype. This rearrangement joins TRBV11-2 to TRBJ2-4; D gene unclear. CDR3 size: 14 residues. Per germline, CDR1 SGHAT and CDR2 FQNNGV. V lost 5 bases and J lost 0, with 8 bases in between. The CDR3 DNA reads TGTGCCAGCAGCGTCCGGATAGCCAAAAACATTCAGTACTTC. Its protein product is CASSVRIAKNIQYF. Full variable domain (rest looked up from reference TRBV11-2 and TRBJ2-4): EAGVAQSPRYKIIEKRQSVAFWCNPISGHATLYWYQQILGQGPKLLIQFQNNGVVDDSQLPKDRFSAERLKGVDSTLKIQPAKLEDSAVYLCASSVRIAKNIQYFGAGTRLSVL.

This chain connects TRBV6-2 or TRBV6-3 to TRBJ2-5; D remains ambiguous. Trimming removed 5 bases at V and 11 bases at J, with 15 bases between. The germline gives CDR1 MNHEY, CDR2 SVGEGT. The CDR3 sequence is 12 residues long. The CDR3 DNA is TGTGCCAGCAGTCCCTCTTTTGGGGTGCAGTACTTC. This translates into CASSPSFGVQYF.

This clonotype was seen only a few times. V usage is TRBV5-1 and J usage is TRBJ2-3, with D uncertain. Germline assignment: CDR1 SGHRS and CDR2 YFSETQ. This CDR3 comprises 15 residues. Trimming stripped 0 bases from V and 3 bases from J, with 11 bases between. DNA for the CDR3: TGCGCCAGCAGCTTGGCGTTGGGCGTGACAGATACGCAGTATTTT. Translating gives CASSLALGVTDTQYF.

The CDR3 nucleotides read TGTGCCAGCAGTGAACTAGCGGTTAGCACAGATACGCAGTATTTT. As protein: CASSELAVSTDTQYF. J is TRBJ2-3 and V is TRBV2, with 7 positions matching TRBD2. Trimming at V came to 2 bases and at J to 0 bases, leaving 2 bases not matched to a gene. The CDR3 extends over 15 amino acids. Germline CDR1 reads SNHLY; CDR2 reads FYNNEI.

J is TRBJ2-3 and V is TRBV4-3; 9 positions agree with TRBD2. Germline loops: CDR1 LGHNA, CDR2 YSLEER. CDR3 length: 16 amino acids. With V trimmed by 1 base and J by 1 base, 3 bases remained unmatched. Written as DNA, the CDR3 is TGCGCCAGCAGCCAAGGAGCGGGGGGCCGCACAGATACGCAGTATTTT. Its translation is CASSQGAGGRTDTQYF.

Comment on this clonotype: This may be a read error, as it is one base from a much larger clone. The gene calls are TRBV6-5 and TRBJ2-3, with 8 bases lining up with TRBD2. Looked up from germline, CDR1 is MNHEY and CDR2 is SVGAGI. The J segment lost 7 bases and the V segment lost 4 bases, leaving 7 bases of the junction unmatched. The CDR3 sequence is 14 residues long. In DNA, the CDR3 is TGTGCCAGCAGTTCAACGGGGGGGAAAAATACGCAGTATTTT. Amino acids: CASSSTGGKNTQYF.

This clonotype was seen more than once but under ten times. This sequence joins TRBV20-1 and TRBJ1-2; TRBD1 matches at 8 bases. Per germline, CDR1 DFQATT and CDR2 SNEGSKA (reference sequence). V was clipped by 0 bases and J by 8 bases; unmatched bases: 8. The CDR3 totals 14 residues. In nucleotides, the CDR3 is TGCAGTGCTAGAGAAGGGCAGGGGGCGCGAGGCTACACCTTC. Translating gives CSAREGQGARGYTF.

V usage is TRBV9 and J usage is TRBJ2-1; 9 bases match TRBD1. Germline CDR1 and CDR2: SGDLS and YYNGEE. V lost 0 bases, J lost 7 bases, and 5 bases stayed unmatched. The CDR3 spans 15 residues. The CDR3 protein is CASSVDGQGKNEQFF. The CDR3 DNA is TGTGCCAGCAGCGTAGATGGACAGGGGAAGAATGAGCAGTTCTTC.

This clonotype was picked up a small number of times. The CDR3 coding sequence is TGTGCCACCTCAGGACAGGGCGTAAACTATGGCTACACCTTC. Amino acid sequence: CATSGQGVNYGYTF. V is TRBV2 and J is TRBJ1-2; 8 bases fit TRBD1. Looked up from germline, CDR1 is SNHLY and CDR2 is FYNNEI. The trim removed 10 bases at V and 2 bases at J, leaving 9 bases unmatched. The length of the CDR3 is 14 residues.

The rearrangement links TRBV5-1 to TRBJ2-2, with 10 bases lining up with TRBD2. The CDR3 consists of 17 residues. Germline values: CDR1 SGHRS, CDR2 YFSETQ. Losses at the gene ends were 1 base for V and 1 base for J; bases not matched to a gene: 4. DNA for the CDR3: TGCGCCAGCAGCTTGCTCGCTAGCGGGAGGAACACCGGGGAGCTGTTTTTT. Its translation: CASSLLASGRNTGELFF.

The chain links TRBV3-1 to TRBJ1-1; D is uncertain. Germline V lookup: CDR1 LGHDT, CDR2 YNNKEL (reference sequence). The CDR3 contains 12 residues. Trimming removed 7 bases at V and 4 bases at J, with 10 bases between. The CDR3 DNA follows: TGTGCCAGCACCCGGGCGGGCACTGAAGCTTTCTTT. Its translation is CASTRAGTEAFF.

This clonotype was found a few times. This chain uses TRBV5-1 with TRBJ2-7, with unresolved D. The length of the CDR3 is 15 residues. Looked up from germline, CDR1 is SGHRS and CDR2 is YFSETQ. Trimming removed 7 bases from V and 0 bases from J, with 17 bases in between. In DNA form, the CDR3 reads TGCGCCAGCCGATCGGAGCCGGACGCCTCCTACGAGCAGTACTTC. This sequence encodes CASRSEPDASYEQYF. Variable domain in full (rest from reference TRBV5-1 and TRBJ2-7): KAGVTQTPRYLIKTRGQQVTLSCSPISGHRSVSWYQQTPGQGLQFLFEYFSETQRNKGNFPGRFSGRQFSNSRSEMNVSTLELGDSALYLCASRSEPDASYEQYFGPGTRLTVT.

In this sample, this clonotype turned up many times. The junction and the germline gene differ at one end; a read error may be behind it. The chain couples TRBV20-1 to TRBJ2-3, with 9 bases aligning to TRBD1. Germline V lookup: CDR1 DFQATT, CDR2 SNEGSKA (reference sequence). CDR3 size: 13 residues. DNA of the CDR3: TGCAGTGCCAGAGGACAGGGGTTAGATACGCAGTATTTT. Its protein product is CSARGQGLDTQYF.

This clonotype was counted ten times or more. The chain is built from TRBV12-3 or TRBV12-4 and TRBJ2-5; D is undetermined. This CDR3 has 13 amino acids. Trimming took 2 bases from V and 5 from J, leaving 9 bases between them. As DNA, the CDR3 is TGTGCCAGCAGTTTAACCAACCGGGAGACCCAGTACTTC. Encoded protein: CASSLTNRETQYF.

Notes on this clonotype: One end of the junction varies from germline; a read error may be responsible. The rearrangement joins TRBV6-5 to TRBJ1-2, with D perhaps matching TRBD1 (5 bases). CDR1 is MNHEY and CDR2 is SVGAGI in the germline V gene. The CDR3 covers 14 residues. CDR3 protein: CASSDSVGDYGYTF. CDR3 DNA sequence: TGTGCCAGCAGTGACTCGGTAGGGGACTATGGCTACACCTTC.

This clonotype was detected only a few times. The gene calls are TRBV4-3 and TRBJ1-5, with 11 bases matching TRBD1. This CDR3 region has 16 residues. V lost 2 bases to trimming and J lost 5 bases; unmatched junction nucleotides: 5. Germline V gene sequence: CDR1 LGHNA, CDR2 YSLEER. The CDR3, as DNA: TGCGCCAGCAGCCAATCTCCGGGACAGGGGGATCAGCCCCAGCATTTT. This codes for CASSQSPGQGDQPQHF.

This clonotype was found a few times. The genes are TRBV5-5 and TRBJ2-1; the match to TRBD2 covers 12 bases. V shed 4 bases and J 14 bases; nucleotides not matched to a gene: 7. The CDR3 is 13 residues long. Per germline, CDR1 SGHKS and CDR2 YYEKEE (reference sequence). This CDR3 is CASSVLAGGPEFF. In DNA, the CDR3 is TGTGCCAGCAGCGTCCTAGCGGGGGGGCCGGAGTTCTTC.

This clonotype was recorded many times. The rearrangement uses TRBV12-3 or TRBV12-4 and TRBJ1-2; 11 nucleotides match TRBD1. V lost 5 bases and J lost 1; bases outside the gene matches: 3. The CDR3 has 15 amino acids. Here the CDR3 DNA reads TGTGCCAGCAGTCCCGGGACAGGGGGTAACTATGGCTACACCTTC. It specifies CASSPGTGGNYGYTF.

The gene calls are TRBV5-5 and TRBJ1-1; D possibly corresponds to TRBD1 (5 bases). The germline CDR1 and CDR2 sequences are SGHKS and YYEKEE (reference sequence). The CDR3 loop spans 13 amino acids. The V gene lost 3 bases and the J gene lost 5 bases, with 11 bases spanning the gap. CDR3 sequence reads: CASSSPGGTEAFF. DNA of the CDR3: TGTGCCAGCAGCTCCCCCGGGGGGACTGAAGCTTTCTTT.

This clonotype was observed a single time. One base away lies a much larger clone, so this may be a sequencing read error. This chain links TRBV4-2 with TRBJ1-4; tentatively, D is TRBD1 (5 bases). Germline V CDR1 and CDR2: LGHNA, YNFKEQ. This CDR3 has 16 amino acids. V lost 0 bases, J lost 3 bases, and 11 bases lay in between. The CDR3 region is CASSQEPQGANEKLFF. DNA of the CDR3: TGTGCCAGCAGCCAAGAACCCCAGGGCGCTAATGAAAAACTGTTTTTT.

This chain connects TRBV4-1 to TRBJ1-1, with D hard to call. The CDR3 sequence is 16 residues long. The V gene's germline CDR1 is MGHRA and CDR2 YSYEKL. V was shortened by 1 base and J by 4 bases, with 16 bases between the two germline ends. CDR3 residues: CASSQAKSVSGTEAFF. Here the CDR3 DNA reads TGCGCCAGCAGCCAAGCAAAATCGGTTTCGGGCACTGAAGCTTTCTTT.

This clonotype has just a few counts. The gene calls are TRBV6-6 and TRBJ2-3; the match to TRBD2 covers 8 bases. From germline, CDR1 is MNHNY and CDR2 SVGAGI (reference sequence). The CDR3 totals 17 residues. The V segment lost 8 bases and the J segment 2 bases; nucleotides outside the gene matches: 15. CDR3 loop: CASVFRGGSPPTDTQYF. The CDR3 nucleotides are TGTGCCAGCGTTTTCCGGGGGGGTTCCCCCCCCACAGATACGCAGTATTTT.

The chain carries TRBV4-2 and TRBJ1-5; 7 nucleotides line up with TRBD1. Germline values: CDR1 LGHNA, CDR2 YNFKEQ. The CDR3 is 13 residues long. V lost 3 bases and J lost 11; bases outside the gene matches: 7. The DNA of the CDR3 is TGTGCCAGCAGCCAGGGAGGGGGCAGAACCCAGCATTTT. This gives the protein CASSQGGGRTQHF.

There are a few counts of this clonotype. The V and J genes are TRBV27 and TRBJ1-4, with 11 bases aligning to TRBD1. The length of the CDR3 is 15 residues. Germline CDR1 MNHEY, CDR2 SMNVEV (reference sequence). V lost 5 bases, J lost 8 bases, and 7 bases stayed unmatched. CDR3 nucleotides: TGTGCCAGCAGTATCTCCGGGACAGGGGGAGAAAAACTGTTTTTT. It specifies CASSISGTGGEKLFF.

A word on this clonotype: This may be a read error: a much more frequent sequence differs by one nucleotide. The V call is TRBV4-1, the J call TRBJ2-3, with D perhaps matching TRBD2 (5 bases). Germline values: CDR1 MGHRA, CDR2 YSYEKL. CDR3 length: 15 amino acids. CDR3 loop: CAGSQAEGVGDTQYF. The CDR3, as DNA: TGCGCCGGCAGCCAGGCCGAGGGTGTGGGAGATACGCAGTATTTT.

The chain's CDR3 is CASSRDGLGDTQYF. The CDR3 DNA reads as TGTGCCAGCAGCCGGGACGGACTCGGAGATACGCAGTATTTT. The rearrangement joins TRBV6-4 to TRBJ2-3; the D gene could be TRBD1 or TRBD2 (5 bases each). The CDR3 covers 14 residues. Trimming took 6 bases from V and 5 from J, leaving 15 bases between them. The germline CDR1 and CDR2 sequences are MRHNA and SNTAGT.